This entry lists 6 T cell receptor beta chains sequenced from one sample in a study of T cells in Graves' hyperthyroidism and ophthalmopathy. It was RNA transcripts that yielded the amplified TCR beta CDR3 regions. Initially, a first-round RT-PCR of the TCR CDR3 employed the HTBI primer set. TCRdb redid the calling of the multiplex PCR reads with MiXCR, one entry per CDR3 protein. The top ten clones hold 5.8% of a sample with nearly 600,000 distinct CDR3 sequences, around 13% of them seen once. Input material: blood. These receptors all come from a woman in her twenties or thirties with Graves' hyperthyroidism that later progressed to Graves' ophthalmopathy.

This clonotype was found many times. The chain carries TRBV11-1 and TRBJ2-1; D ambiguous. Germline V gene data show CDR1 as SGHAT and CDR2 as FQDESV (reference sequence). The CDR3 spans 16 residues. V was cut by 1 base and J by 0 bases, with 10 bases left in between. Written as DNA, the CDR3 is TGTGCCAGCAGCTTAGTAGACGGAAGCTCCTACAATGAGCAGTTCTTC. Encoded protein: CASSLVDGSSYNEQFF.

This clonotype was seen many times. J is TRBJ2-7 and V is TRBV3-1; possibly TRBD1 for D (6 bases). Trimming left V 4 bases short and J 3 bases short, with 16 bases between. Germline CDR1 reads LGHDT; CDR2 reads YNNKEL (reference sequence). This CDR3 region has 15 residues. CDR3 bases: TGTGCCAGCAGCCGGACCCGGGACACCTACTACGAGCAGTACTTC. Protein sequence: CASSRTRDTYYEQYF.

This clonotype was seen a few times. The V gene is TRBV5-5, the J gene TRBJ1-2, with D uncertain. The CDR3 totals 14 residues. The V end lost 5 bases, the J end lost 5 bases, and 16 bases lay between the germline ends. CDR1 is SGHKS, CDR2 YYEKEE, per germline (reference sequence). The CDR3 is CASRSPVGLYGYTF. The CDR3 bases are TGTGCCAGCAGATCCCCCGTCGGGCTGTATGGCTACACCTTC.

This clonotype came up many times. CDR3 in amino acids: CATSRGQETQYF. The CDR3, as DNA: TGTGCCACCAGCAGGGGACAAGAGACCCAGTACTTC. This sequence joins TRBV15 and TRBJ2-5; D unclear. This CDR3 has 12 amino acids. Germline CDR1 and CDR2: LNHNV and YYDKDF (reference sequence). Trimming took off 3 bases at V and 2 bases at J, with 4 bases between the two ends.

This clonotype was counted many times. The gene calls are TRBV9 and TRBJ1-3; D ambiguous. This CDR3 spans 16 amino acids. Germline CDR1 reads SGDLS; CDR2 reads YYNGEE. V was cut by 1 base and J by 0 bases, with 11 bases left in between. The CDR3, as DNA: TGTGCCAGCAGCGTATTCGGCGGAGACTCTGGAAACACCATATATTTT. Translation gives CASSVFGGDSGNTIYF.

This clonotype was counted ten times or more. The CDR3 sequence is CASSTTGGAGNSPLHF. The DNA of the CDR3 is TGTGCCAGTAGTACCACAGGGGGCGCAGGGAATTCACCCCTCCACTTT. The chain has TRBV19 and TRBJ1-6, with TRBD1 identical over 9 bases. J lost 7 bases, V lost 4 bases, and 8 bases had no gene match. The CDR3 totals 16 residues. From germline, CDR1 is LNHDA and CDR2 SQIVND (reference sequence).